The 31 T cell receptor beta chains listed next were all sequenced from one sample in a study of blood T cell repertoires in COVID-19. Only in-frame clones appear in the TCRdb table, and some are missing; sequencing was by immunoSEQ multiplex PCR. Here the sample spans approximately 92,000 clones, about four fifths being singletons. The sample comprised peripheral blood. Receptors were obtained from a man in his sixties or seventies with active or convalescent COVID-19.

This chain links TRBV9 with TRBJ2-5, with D maybe TRBD1 (5 bases). This CDR3 has 13 residues. Germline values: CDR1 SGDLS, CDR2 YYNGEE. Deletions cut 0 bases from V and 7 bases from J, with 10 bases between. As DNA, the CDR3 is TGTGCCAGCAGCGTAGGTCCTCAGGGGACCCAGTACTTC. Translated, it gives CASSVGPQGTQYF.

This clone was seen only once. The chain carries TRBV4-2 and TRBJ2-2, with TRBD2 matching over 11 bases. V trimming: 0 bases; J trimming: 6 bases; junction bases outside the gene matches: 3. Germline V gene data show CDR1 as LGHNA and CDR2 as YNFKEQ. The CDR3 runs 16 residues. As DNA, the CDR3 is TGTGCCAGCAGCCAAGATAGCGGGGGGGCCCCCGGGGAGCTGTTTTTT. Protein: CASSQDSGGAPGELFF.

This clone has only one observation. This rearrangement joins TRBV28 to TRBJ1-5; 7 bases line up with TRBD1. The CDR3 sequence is 14 residues long. V was clipped by 8 bases and J by 4 bases; unmatched bases: 8. CDR1 MDHEN and CDR2 SYDVKM come from the germline V gene. CDR3 DNA: TGTGCCAGCCAGACAGGGCCGGGGAATCAGCCCCAGCATTTT. Protein sequence: CASQTGPGNQPQHF. The variable domain in full, completed from reference TRBV28 and TRBJ1-5, reads DVKVTQSSRYLVKRTGEKVFLECVQDMDHENMFWYRQDPGLGLRLIYFSYDVKMKEKGDIPEGYSVSREKKERFSLILESASTNQTSMYLCASQTGPGNQPQHFGDGTRLSIL.

The gene calls are TRBV6-1 and TRBJ1-2; tentative D call: TRBD1 (6 bases). Germline assignment: CDR1 MNHNS and CDR2 SASEGT. The V end lost 3 bases, the J end lost 1 base, and 15 bases lay between the germline ends. There are 16 residues in the CDR3. The CDR3 coding sequence is TGTGCCAGCAGTGACCCCGGCGGGGGCGATAACTATGGCTACACCTTC. It encodes CASSDPGGGDNYGYTF.

The chain employs TRBV18 and TRBJ2-5; 10 bases map to TRBD1. Germline CDR1 and CDR2: KGHSH and LQKENI. With 4 bases clipped from V and 1 base from J, the junction kept 3 bases outside the gene matches. This CDR3 region has 15 residues. CDR3 nucleotides: TGTGCCAGCTCACAAAGGACAGGGGGCCAAGAGACCCAGTACTTC. This gives the protein CASSQRTGGQETQYF.

V is TRBV2 and J is TRBJ2-7; 7 bases are a match to TRBD1. V shed 6 bases and J 1 base; nucleotides not matched to a gene: 6. The CDR3 covers 14 residues. Germline V gene data show CDR1 as SNHLY and CDR2 as FYNNEI. The CDR3 DNA reads TGTGCCAGCAGGTCACAGGGGTTATCCTACGAGCAGTACTTC. Its protein is CASRSQGLSYEQYF.

The rearrangement joins TRBV28 to TRBJ1-1; 12 nucleotides match TRBD1. Per germline, CDR1 MDHEN and CDR2 SYDVKM. The CDR3 has 17 amino acids. J gave up 0 bases and V 6 bases, and 8 bases lay outside the gene matches. The chain's CDR3 is CASSTPGQGAMNTEAFF. CDR3 DNA: TGTGCCAGCAGCACTCCGGGACAGGGGGCTATGAACACTGAAGCTTTCTTT.

The chain joins TRBV9 to TRBJ2-3; 7 positions agree with TRBD2. V dropped 1 base and J dropped 2; count of bases not matched to a gene: 4. The CDR3 runs 15 residues. Germline lookup yields CDR1 SGDLS and CDR2 YYNGEE. Here the CDR3 DNA reads TGTGCCAGCAGCGTACGGGGGGACTACACAGATACGCAGTATTTT. This gives the protein CASSVRGDYTDTQYF.

The V call is TRBV5-1, the J call TRBJ1-1; TRBD1 might be the D (6 bases). The V gene lost 5 bases and the J gene lost 1 base, with 12 bases spanning the gap. Germline loops: CDR1 SGHRS, CDR2 YFSETQ. This CDR3 comprises 14 residues. The DNA of the CDR3 is TGCGCCAGCAGTACGGGACACCCGAACACTGAAGCTTTCTTT. Its protein product is CASSTGHPNTEAFF.

This clone was observed once. The V gene is TRBV5-1, the J gene TRBJ2-1, with 8 bases lining up with TRBD1. Germline CDR1 and CDR2: SGHRS and YFSETQ. CDR3 length: 14 residues. The V segment lost 3 bases and the J segment 6 bases; nucleotides outside the gene matches: 5. For the CDR3, the DNA is TGCGCCAGCAGCTCCGGGACAGGCCTCAATGAGCAGTTCTTC. Its translation: CASSSGTGLNEQFF.

This clone was observed a handful of times. This chain uses TRBV7-8 with TRBJ1-1; 10 bases map to TRBD1. The V segment lost 2 bases and the J segment 4 bases; nucleotides outside the gene matches: 1. This CDR3 contains 14 residues. Germline CDR1 and CDR2: SGHVS and FQNEAQ. CDR3 amino acids: CASSLRDRGTEAFF. In DNA form, the CDR3 reads TGTGCCAGCAGCTTAAGGGACAGGGGCACTGAAGCTTTCTTT.

The chain has TRBV7-2 and TRBJ2-4; no firm D call. This CDR3 has 14 amino acids. Trimming pared 8 bases from V and 3 bases from J, leaving 14 bases between. Per germline, CDR1 SGHTA and CDR2 FQGNSA. CDR3 DNA: TGTGCCAGCGGCAGGTTCGATAACAAAAACATTCAGTACTTC. Translation: CASGRFDNKNIQYF.

This clone appeared a single time. This rearrangement joins TRBV28 to TRBJ2-1, with a weak D call TRBD1 (6 bases). The ends were cut back, 4 bases at V and 5 bases at J, with 18 bases in the middle. CDR3 size: 16 residues. In germline, CDR1 is MDHEN, CDR2 SYDVKM. Written as DNA, the CDR3 is TGTGCCAGCAGTTCCTACAGAGGGGGTAGGGACAATGAGCAGTTCTTC. This encodes CASSSYRGGRDNEQFF.

The J gene is TRBJ1-6, the V gene TRBV3-1 (or the pseudogene TRBV3-2); D perhaps matches TRBD1 (6 bases). Trimming removed 5 bases at V and 9 bases at J, with 8 bases between. The CDR3 runs 12 residues. In germline, CDR1 is LGHDT, CDR2 YNNKEL (reference sequence). CDR3 sequence: CASSVTGSPLHF. CDR3 bases: TGTGCCAGCAGCGTGACAGGTTCACCCCTCCACTTT.

This clone occurred a few times. The chain links TRBV28 to TRBJ2-1; 9 bases map to TRBD1. The CDR3 has 15 residues. V lost 6 bases and J lost 7; bases outside the gene matches: 10. Germline lookup yields CDR1 MDHEN and CDR2 SYDVKM. The CDR3 nucleotides read TGTGCCAGCAGCTCCTCGGGGACAGGGCGTAATGAGCAGTTCTTC. Residues: CASSSSGTGRNEQFF.

This clone was counted between two and nine times. V usage is TRBV6-5 and J usage is TRBJ1-1; 9 positions match TRBD1. This CDR3 has 15 residues. The junction had 7 bases not matched to a gene; V was cut back by 4 bases and J by 4 bases. The germline gives CDR1 MNHEY, CDR2 SVGAGI. CDR3 nucleotide sequence: TGTGCCAGCAGTTCCCCGACAGGGGGAAGCACTGAAGCTTTCTTT. This codes for CASSSPTGGSTEAFF.

The chain links TRBV27 to TRBJ2-7, with a weak D call TRBD1 (5 bases). CDR1 and CDR2 (germline): MNHEY, SMNVEV (reference sequence). The CDR3 consists of 15 residues. Deletions cut 2 bases from V and 1 base from J, with 12 bases between. The CDR3 is CASSLGPGLSYEQYF. The CDR3 nucleotides are TGTGCCAGCAGTTTAGGTCCAGGGTTGTCCTACGAGCAGTACTTC.

The genes are TRBV27 and TRBJ2-2; 7 bases agree with TRBD1. V lost 0 bases, J lost 1 base, and 26 bases stayed unmatched. CDR1 is MNHEY, CDR2 SMNVEV, per germline (reference sequence). This CDR3 contains 24 residues. The DNA for the CDR3 is TGTGCCAGCAGTTTATCGCCTCCCCGGTCCGGGCTTGCTACAGGGGATAAGAACACCGGGGAGCTGTTTTTT. It is translated as CASSLSPPRSGLATGDKNTGELFF.

The rearrangement uses TRBV28 and TRBJ2-5; TRBD2 aligns across 8 bases. Germline CDR1 is MDHEN and CDR2 is SYDVKM. The ends lost 4 bases at V and 2 bases at J; junction bases unmatched: 9. The CDR3 runs 16 residues. CDR3 amino acids: CASSSIRLAGQETQYF. CDR3 DNA sequence: TGTGCCAGCAGTTCCATTAGGTTAGCGGGGCAAGAGACCCAGTACTTC.

The rearrangement uses TRBV3-1 (or the pseudogene TRBV3-2) and TRBJ2-1; D is perhaps TRBD2 (5 bases). Germline V gene lookup returns CDR1 LGHDT and CDR2 YNNKEL (reference sequence). The V gene lost 4 bases and the J gene lost 7 bases, with 5 bases spanning the gap. The CDR3 sequence is 11 residues long. In DNA, the CDR3 is TGTGCCAGCAGCCGGACTAATGAGCAGTTCTTC. Its protein product is CASSRTNEQFF.

This chain connects TRBV15 to TRBJ1-2, with 8 bases fitting TRBD1. The CDR3 loop spans 15 amino acids. CDR1 is LNHNV and CDR2 is YYDKDF in the germline V gene (reference sequence). V was pared by 0 bases and J by 4 bases, with 4 bases of the junction left unmatched. CDR3 nucleotides: TGTGCCACCAGCAGAGATTACAGGGGGACCTATGGCTACACCTTC. Translated, it gives CATSRDYRGTYGYTF.

The chain has TRBV7-3 and TRBJ2-2, with D possibly TRBD2 on 6 matching bases. The V end lost 5 bases, the J end lost 2 bases, and 21 bases lay between the germline ends. The CDR3 extends over 18 amino acids. Germline V gene sequence: CDR1 SGHTA, CDR2 FQGTGA. CDR3 in DNA: TGTGCCAGCAGCCCCGTGGGTGGGGGGAGTGGTAACACCGGGGAGCTGTTTTTT. Protein sequence: CASSPVGGGSGNTGELFF.

In DNA form, the CDR3 reads TGCGCCAGCAGCCATGTTGGAGGGGGCTTTGGCTACACCTTC. It specifies CASSHVGGGFGYTF. The chain couples TRBV4-3 to TRBJ1-2; 7 bases are shared with TRBD1. Looked up from germline, CDR1 is LGHNA and CDR2 is YSLEER. CDR3 size: 14 residues. With 3 bases clipped from V and 7 bases from J, the junction kept 8 bases outside the gene matches.

This sequence joins TRBV27 and TRBJ2-3, with TRBD2 matching over 11 bases. Germline V CDR1 and CDR2: MNHEY, SMNVEV (reference sequence). V gave up 5 bases and J gave up 3 bases; unmatched junction bases: 7. The CDR3 length is 16 residues. CDR3: CASSTASGGLTDTQYF. CDR3 coding DNA: TGTGCCAGCAGTACCGCTAGCGGGGGGCTTACAGATACGCAGTATTTT.

V usage is TRBV11-2 and J usage is TRBJ1-2; possibly TRBD1 for D (6 bases). The V gene's germline CDR1 is SGHAT and CDR2 FQNNGV. With 0 bases removed from V and 4 bases from J, the gap between germline ends came to 9 bases. This CDR3 spans 14 amino acids. CDR3: CASSLEGAGYGYTF. The CDR3 DNA follows: TGTGCCAGCAGCTTAGAGGGGGCTGGCTATGGCTACACCTTC.

This chain links TRBV11-3 with TRBJ1-1; no clear D. Deletions cut 1 base from V and 4 bases from J, with 7 bases between. The V gene's germline CDR1 is SGHNT and CDR2 YENEEA. The CDR3 sequence is 13 residues long. The CDR3 nucleotides are TGTGCCAGCAGCTTAGCGTACGGCACTGAAGCTTTCTTT. Its translation is CASSLAYGTEAFF.

The V and J genes are TRBV5-1 and TRBJ2-3; perhaps TRBD1 as D (5 bases). Germline V lookup: CDR1 SGHRS, CDR2 YFSETQ. Trimming took 2 bases from V and 1 from J, leaving 20 bases between them. The CDR3 contains 18 residues. The CDR3 loop is CASSFQGGGQYRTDTQYF. CDR3 sequence (DNA): TGCGCCAGCAGCTTTCAGGGCGGCGGTCAGTACCGCACAGATACGCAGTATTTT.

The table lists this clone with a few counts. The chain links TRBV6-5 to TRBJ1-2, with 7 bases that match TRBD1. Per the germline V gene, CDR1 is MNHEY and CDR2 is SVGAGI. This CDR3 region has 13 residues. Trimming cost V 8 bases and J 5 bases; bases outside gene matches: 8. The CDR3 DNA follows: TGTGCCAGCGCCGAGACAGGGACTTATGGCTACACCTTC. This translates into CASAETGTYGYTF.

V usage is TRBV3-1 (or the pseudogene TRBV3-2) and J usage is TRBJ1-2; tentative D call: TRBD1 (5 bases). Germline assignment: CDR1 LGHDT and CDR2 YNNKEL (reference sequence). The V and J ends lost 1 base and 7 bases respectively, with 16 bases between them. CDR3 length: 15 amino acids. The CDR3 reads CASSQGVAGNVGYTF. CDR3 nucleotide sequence: TGTGCCAGCAGCCAAGGAGTCGCAGGGAATGTTGGCTACACCTTC.

The genes are TRBV4-3 and TRBJ1-3; 7 nucleotides match TRBD1. The junction had 7 bases not matched to a gene; V was cut back by 0 bases and J by 2 bases. Germline loops: CDR1 LGHNA, CDR2 YSLEER. This CDR3 comprises 17 residues. CDR3 bases: TGCGCCAGCAGCCAAGAACTGGGACAGCTTACTGGAAACACCATATATTTT. This sequence encodes CASSQELGQLTGNTIYF.

This rearrangement joins TRBV30 to TRBJ1-1; D unclear. V was pared by 1 base and J by 4 bases, with 4 bases between. The CDR3 has 11 amino acids. CDR1 GTSNPN and CDR2 SVGIG come from the germline V gene (reference sequence). CDR3 sequence (DNA): TGTGCCTGGAGTGACAGCACTGAAGCTTTCTTT. It codes for CAWSDSTEAFF.